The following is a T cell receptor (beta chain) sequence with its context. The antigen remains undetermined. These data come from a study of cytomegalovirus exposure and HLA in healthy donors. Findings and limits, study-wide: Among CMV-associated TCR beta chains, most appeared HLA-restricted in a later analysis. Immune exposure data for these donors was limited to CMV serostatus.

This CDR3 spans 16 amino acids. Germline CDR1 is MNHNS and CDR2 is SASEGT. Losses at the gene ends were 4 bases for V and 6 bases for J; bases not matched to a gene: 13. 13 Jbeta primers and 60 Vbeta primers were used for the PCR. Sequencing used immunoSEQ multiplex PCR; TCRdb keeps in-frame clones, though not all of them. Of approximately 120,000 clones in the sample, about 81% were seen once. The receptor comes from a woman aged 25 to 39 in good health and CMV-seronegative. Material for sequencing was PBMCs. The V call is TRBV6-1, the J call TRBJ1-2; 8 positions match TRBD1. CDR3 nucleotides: TGTGCCAGCAGTGGACGCGCTTCGACAGGGGACGATGGCTACACCTTC. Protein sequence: CASSGRASTGDDGYTF.